The next 19 T cell receptor beta chains were all read from a single sample in a study of early T cells in non-severe SARS-CoV-2 infection. TCRdb re-analysed the 5' RACE reads in MiXCR, keeping a single row per CDR3 protein. In the table there are fewer than 35,000 distinct CDR3 sequences, roughly 7% of which are singletons. Sequencing input: whole blood. Receptor source: an adult who was a healthcare worker with PCR-confirmed SARS-CoV-2 infection or an uninfected control (not recorded which).

This clonotype was counted many times. The CDR3 DNA reads as TGTGCCAGCAGCTTAGCCCCGACACAGGGGTCAATGGGTGAAAAACTGTTTTTT. It codes for CASSLAPTQGSMGEKLFF. V gene TRBV7-2 combines with J gene TRBJ1-4; 7 nucleotides match TRBD1. V shed 0 bases, J shed 7 bases, and the junction held 14 bases outside the gene matches. CDR1 and CDR2 (germline): SGHTA, FQGNSA. This CDR3 contains 18 residues.

This chain joins TRBV20-1 and TRBJ2-1; TRBD1 might be the D (6 bases). Trimming stripped 2 bases from V and 2 bases from J, with 13 bases between. Germline V gives CDR1 DFQATT, CDR2 SNEGSKA (reference sequence). The CDR3 runs to 15 residues. The CDR3 region is CSARPDSGTYNEQFF. The CDR3 bases are TGCAGTGCTAGACCGGACAGTGGGACCTACAATGAGCAGTTCTTC.

This clonotype was counted many times. The chain employs TRBV4-3 and TRBJ2-3; no firm D call. Germline assignment: CDR1 LGHNA and CDR2 YSLEER. Between the trimmed V and J ends, which lost 0 bases and 3 bases, there was a span of 7 bases. The CDR3 contains 14 residues. The CDR3 nucleotides read TGCGCCAGCAGCCAAGATTACGGGACAGATACGCAGTATTTT. It specifies CASSQDYGTDTQYF.

This clonotype was picked up many times. The chain recombines TRBV4-3 with TRBJ2-1; 16 nucleotides align to TRBD2. Trimming cost V 3 bases and J 2 bases; bases outside gene matches: 10. Germline values: CDR1 LGHNA, CDR2 YSLEER. The length of the CDR3 is 20 residues. The CDR3, as DNA: TGCGCCAGCAGCCACCCGGGACTAGCGGGAGGGCTGACGCCCTACAATGAGCAGTTCTTC. This translates into CASSHPGLAGGLTPYNEQFF.

CDR3 sequence reads: CASSQDGSGYTF. The CDR3 DNA reads TGTGCCAGCAGCCAAGATGGAAGTGGCTACACCTTC. The rearrangement links TRBV4-2 to TRBJ1-2; D is uncertain. CDR1 is LGHNA and CDR2 is YNFKEQ in the germline V gene. This CDR3 comprises 12 residues. With 0 bases removed from V and 7 bases from J, the gap between germline ends came to 6 bases.

The chain uses TRBV29-1 and TRBJ1-1, with 9 bases lining up with TRBD1. The germline gives CDR1 SQVTM, CDR2 ANQGSEA. V gave up 3 bases and J gave up 8 bases; unmatched junction bases: 7. The CDR3 sequence is 13 residues long. The CDR3 DNA sequence: TGCAGCGTTGATCTTGTGACAGGGGGGGAAGCTTTCTTT. It codes for CSVDLVTGGEAFF.

This clonotype was counted many times. The gene calls are TRBV21-1 and TRBJ2-5. TRBV21-1 corresponds to a pseudogene. CDR3 length: 10 residues. Written as DNA, the CDR3 is TGTGCCAGCAGCGAAAAGACCCAGTACTTC. As protein: CASSEKTQYF.

V gene TRBV6-1 combines with J gene TRBJ1-5, with a weak D call TRBD1 (5 bases). Germline V gene sequence: CDR1 MNHNS, CDR2 SASEGT. CDR3 length equals 14 residues. Trimming shortened V by 2 bases and J by 6 bases, and 11 bases separated the two germline ends. This CDR3 is CASSEMDTFQPQHF. CDR3 nucleotides: TGTGCCAGCAGTGAAATGGACACCTTTCAGCCCCAGCATTTT.

In this sample, this clonotype is medium-sized. This chain joins TRBV28 and TRBJ2-7, with TRBD1 matching over 10 bases. V was pared by 4 bases and J by 4 bases, with 10 bases of the junction left unmatched. Germline CDR1 and CDR2: MDHEN and SYDVKM. The CDR3 extends over 16 amino acids. DNA for the CDR3: TGTGCCAGCAGTTCCCAGACAGGGGGCATGAAGTACGAGCAGTACTTC. It codes for CASSSQTGGMKYEQYF.

Within the sample, this clonotype is medium-sized (0.01 to 0.1%). The chain recombines TRBV7-6 with TRBJ1-2; the D is unclear. V dropped 4 bases and J dropped 3 bases, with 6 bases sitting between them. The CDR3 contains 12 residues. Germline CDR1 SGHVS, CDR2 FNYEAQ. In nucleotides, the CDR3 is TGTGCCAGCAGCTCCGGGGACTATGGCTACACCTTC. It codes for CASSSGDYGYTF.

V gene TRBV28 combines with J gene TRBJ1-1, with TRBD1 as a possible D gene (5 bases). There are 11 residues in the CDR3. From germline, CDR1 is MDHEN and CDR2 SYDVKM. Trimming cost V 11 bases and J 6 bases, with 13 bases left between them. The CDR3 loop reads CAGQGVAEAFF. The CDR3 region has the DNA TGTGCCGGTCAGGGAGTTGCTGAAGCTTTCTTT. The whole variable domain, remainder taken from reference TRBV28 and TRBJ1-1, is DVKVTQSSRYLVKRTGEKVFLECVQDMDHENMFWYRQDPGLGLRLIYFSYDVKMKEKGDIPEGYSVSREKKERFSLILESASTNQTSMYLCAGQGVAEAFFGQGTRLTVV.

This clonotype showed up just a few times. The chain recombines TRBV10-2 with TRBJ2-7; D not certain. Germline CDR1 is WSHSY and CDR2 is SAAADI. The length of the CDR3 is 12 residues. V was clipped by 2 bases and J by 4 bases, with 6 bases between them. The CDR3 DNA reads TGCGCCAGCAGTGAGCCGGGTTACGAGCAGTACTTC. This codes for CASSEPGYEQYF.

This clonotype appeared many times. CDR3 nucleotides: TGTGCCAGCAGATCTCAGGGGGACACTGAAGCTTTCTTT. This translates into CASRSQGDTEAFF. The chain employs TRBV7-8 and TRBJ1-1, with 7 bases that match TRBD1. The trim removed 6 bases at V and 3 bases at J, leaving 4 bases unmatched. Per the germline V gene, CDR1 is SGHVS and CDR2 is FQNEAQ. There are 13 residues in the CDR3.

Judged by abundance, this clonotype is medium-sized. This rearrangement joins TRBV3-1 to TRBJ1-1; D uncertain. Germline CDR1 is LGHDT and CDR2 is YNNKEL (reference sequence). The CDR3 loop spans 14 amino acids. Between the trimmed V and J ends, which lost 4 bases and 0 bases, there was a span of 9 bases. The CDR3 DNA reads as TGTGCCAGCAGCCTCGGATTTATGAACACTGAAGCTTTCTTT. Residues: CASSLGFMNTEAFF.

The table lists this clonotype with many counts. The chain links TRBV3-1 to TRBJ2-1; 12 nucleotides align to TRBD2. V was pared by 3 bases and J by 7 bases, with 7 bases of the junction left unmatched. The germline V gene has CDR1 LGHDT and CDR2 YNNKEL (reference sequence). This CDR3 region has 16 residues. CDR3 protein: CASSQPRTSGINEQFF. CDR3 DNA: TGTGCCAGCAGCCAGCCACGGACTAGCGGGATTAATGAGCAGTTCTTC.

This clonotype is termed medium-sized (0.01 to 0.1%). The rearrangement links TRBV15 to TRBJ1-1, with D possibly TRBD1 on 5 matching bases. Germline-derived CDR1 and CDR2 are LNHNV and YYDKDF (reference sequence). This CDR3 is built from 14 residues. Trimming took 0 bases from V and 7 from J, leaving 12 bases between them. This CDR3 reads CATSRDVTGNEAFF. The CDR3 coding sequence is TGTGCCACCAGCAGAGATGTTACAGGCAATGAAGCTTTCTTT.

This clonotype has ten or more counts. The chain joins TRBV28 to TRBJ2-7; 11 nucleotides align to TRBD1. CDR1 MDHEN and CDR2 SYDVKM come from the germline V gene. After removal of 5 bases from V and 3 bases from J, the junction contained 18 bases not matched to a gene. This CDR3 has 19 amino acids. The chain's CDR3 is CASSIRTGGVGDGRYEQYF. The CDR3 nucleotides are TGTGCCAGCAGTATTCGGACAGGGGGCGTGGGGGACGGACGCTACGAGCAGTACTTC.

This clonotype was counted ten times or more. The rearrangement links TRBV5-1 to TRBJ2-3; D is ambiguous. The CDR3 spans 14 residues. The V end lost 5 bases, the J end lost 0 bases, and 10 bases lay between the germline ends. Germline loops: CDR1 SGHRS, CDR2 YFSETQ. The DNA of the CDR3 is TGCGCCAGCAGGGGTCCGGGCAGCACAGATACGCAGTATTTT. Residues: CASRGPGSTDTQYF.

The sample holds many counts of this clonotype. This chain uses TRBV10-1 with TRBJ2-1; TRBD2 agrees at 7 bases. Per the germline V gene, CDR1 is WNHNN and CDR2 is SYGVQD (reference sequence). The CDR3 spans 13 residues. V lost 3 bases, J lost 10 bases, and 6 bases stayed unmatched. The chain's CDR3 is CASSDLRREEQFF. CDR3 DNA: TGCGCCAGCAGTGATCTTCGGCGGGAGGAGCAGTTCTTC.